This T cell receptor beta chain was identified in a study of regulatory dendritic cells for organ transplantation. The wider study: LPS was added to dendritic cell cultures on day 6.

Details on this clone: The antigen remains undetermined.

The germline CDR1 and CDR2 sequences are SGHKS and YYEKEE (reference sequence). The V segment lost 2 bases and the J segment 5 bases; nucleotides outside the gene matches: 4. The CDR3 length is 14 residues. Only in-frame clones appear in the TCRdb table, and some are missing; sequencing was by immunoSEQ multiplex PCR. This table holds 9,500 to 15,000 clones, around 62% found once. Study-wide points: Alloreactive memory CD8+ T cell pools varied considerably between individuals.

Allogeneic regulatory or mature dendritic cells were co-cultured for roughly five days with CFSE-labeled sorted T cells at 1:10. Memory T cells were CD45RO+, naive were CD45RA+, sorted by FACS. The sample consisted of naive CD8+ T cells from blood cultured with dendritic cells. Stated subset: CD45RA+ naive T cells. This clonotype was sampled from a human donor in good health. V and J are TRBV5-5 and TRBJ2-7; 10 nucleotides align to TRBD2. The CDR3 DNA reads TGTGCCAGCAGCTTTAGCGGGGGGCGGAACGAGCAGTACTTC. It encodes CASSFSGGRNEQYF.